This is a list of T cell receptor beta chains from one sample in a study of blood T cells in healthy people across ages. TCRdb ran MiXCR on the 5' RACE reads and lists one entry per CDR3 protein. The data contain approximately 1.5 million distinct CDR3 sequences, 34% of them singletons. The specimen was blood. Receptors were obtained from a woman aged 30 to 39 in good health. Both conserved end residues are part of each CDR3. A D gene is named only where the DNA matches it firmly. Clone size appears in some rows only: once, few, many, or a class for an expanded clone.

TRBV21-1	few	.	TRBJ2-4	CASSKSEAGVKNIQYF	TGTGCCAGCAGCAAATCGGAAGCGGGGGTAAAAAACATTCAGTACTTC
TRBV7-9	few	TRBD2	TRBJ2-7	CASSSYPGTRDYEQYF	TGTGCCAGCAGCTCCTACCCCGGGACTAGGGACTACGAGCAGTACTTC
TRBV28	few	TRBD1	TRBJ2-1	CASSLWDRDYNEQFF	TGTGCCAGCAGCCTTTGGGACAGGGACTACAATGAGCAGTTCTTC
TRBV30	many	.	TRBJ2-7	CAWSVQGVDEQYF	TGTGCCTGGAGTGTGCAAGGGGTTGACGAGCAGTACTTC
TRBV28	.	.	TRBJ1-1	CASSLFQAHTEAFF	TGTGCCAGCAGTTTATTCCAAGCCCACACTGAAGCTTTCTTT
TRBV4-1	.	.	TRBJ1-4	CASSQDGGDEKLFF	TGCGCCAGCAGCCAAGATGGAGGGGACGAAAAACTGTTTTTT
TRBV4-1	many	.	TRBJ2-7	CASSPGLVTIYEQYF	TGCGCCAGCAGCCCGGGGCTAGTTACCATCTACGAGCAGTACTTC
TRBV10-3	.	.	TRBJ2-1	CAISLAQFVEQFF	TGTGCCATCAGCCTAGCCCAATTCGTGGAGCAGTTCTTC
TRBV11-1	few	.	TRBJ2-1	CASSLMIGDDEQFF	TGTGCCAGCAGCTTAATGATCGGGGACGATGAGCAGTTCTTC
TRBV20-1	many	TRBD2	TRBJ2-1	CSARGGREAHNEQFF	TGCAGTGCTAGAGGGGGGCGGGAGGCACACAATGAGCAGTTCTTC
TRBV20-1	.	TRBD1	TRBJ1-5	CSARTGRSNQPQHF	TGCAGTGCTAGGACAGGGCGCAGCAATCAGCCCCAGCATTTT
TRBV27	.	.	TRBJ1-5	CASSFPGTISNQPQHF	TGTGCCAGCAGTTTCCCCGGGACGATTAGCAATCAGCCCCAGCATTTT
TRBV29-1	few	.	TRBJ2-5	CSVAPSSSETQYF	TGCAGCGTCGCCCCAAGCAGTTCAGAGACCCAGTACTTC
TRBV15	few	.	TRBJ1-2	CATSGEIVSRGDYGYTF	TGTGCCACCAGCGGCGAAATTGTTTCAAGGGGTGACTATGGCTACACCTTC
TRBV12-3/TRBV12-4	.	.	TRBJ1-5	CASSIGQETRPQHF	TGTGCCAGCAGTATTGGGCAGGAGACACGGCCCCAGCATTTT
TRBV10-2	.	.	TRBJ1-3	CASTSGLREPGNTIYF	TGCGCCAGCACATCCGGGCTAAGGGAACCTGGAAACACCATATATTTT
TRBV20-1	.	.	TRBJ2-5	CSARDLANLETQYF	TGCAGTGCTAGAGATCTTGCCAACCTAGAGACCCAGTACTTC
TRBV12-3/TRBV12-4	few	.	TRBJ1-5	CASSSPKTRGQPQHF	TGTGCCAGCAGTTCCCCAAAAACCCGCGGGCAGCCCCAGCATTTT
TRBV28	few	.	TRBJ2-1	CASSLGAAEQFF	TGTGCCAGCAGTTTGGGGGCGGCTGAGCAGTTCTTC
TRBV11-3	.	TRBD2	TRBJ2-1	CVSSLAGLGSSHGYNEQFF	TGTGTCAGCAGCTTAGCGGGGCTGGGGTCGTCCCACGGGTACAATGAGCAGTTCTTC
TRBV10-3	many	TRBD1	TRBJ1-2	CAISARQGGDYGYTF	TGTGCCATCAGTGCCCGACAGGGGGGGGACTATGGCTACACCTTC
TRBV20-1	.	.	TRBJ2-1	CSARTQNEQFF	TGCAGTGCTCGGACCCAAAATGAGCAGTTCTTC
TRBV5-5	.	TRBD1	TRBJ1-4	CASSFLWDSEKLFF	TGTGCCAGCAGCTTTTTATGGGACAGCGAAAAACTGTTTTTT
TRBV5-1	few	.	TRBJ2-7	CASSLVSPTYEQYF	TGCGCCAGCAGCTTGGTCAGCCCGACCTACGAGCAGTACTTC
TRBV20-1	few	TRBD2	TRBJ2-3	CSASSLAGGTDTQYF	TGCAGTGCTAGTAGCCTAGCGGGTGGCACAGATACGCAGTATTTT
TRBV5-1	.	.	TRBJ1-5	CASSSRPGNNQPQHF	TGCGCCAGCAGCTCACGACCGGGGAACAATCAGCCCCAGCATTTT
TRBV2	.	.	TRBJ2-5	CASRGTPGLNNEQYF	TGTGCCAGCAGGGGAACCCCAGGACTGAACAATGAGCAGTACTTC
TRBV6-4	.	.	TRBJ2-1	CASSEYGHHYNEQFF	TGTGCCAGCAGTGAATACGGGCACCACTACAATGAGCAGTTCTTC
TRBV6-5	.	.	TRBJ1-1	CASSYRIETEAFF	TGTGCCAGCAGTTACAGGATCGAGACTGAAGCTTTCTTT
TRBV7-3	.	.	TRBJ2-2	CTSSFQVTGTPNTGELFF	TGTACCAGCAGCTTCCAAGTTACCGGGACACCGAACACCGGGGAGCTGTTTTTT
TRBV13	.	.	TRBJ2-7	CASSPTQLGEQYF	TGTGCCAGCAGCCCGACGCAGTTGGGCGAGCAGTACTTC
TRBV2	many	.	TRBJ2-5	CASSGQETQYF	TGCGCCAGCAGCGGTCAAGAGACCCAGTACTTC
TRBV3-1	.	TRBD2	TRBJ2-5	CASSAGLPVGETQYF	TGTGCCAGCAGCGCGGGACTACCAGTTGGGGAGACCCAGTACTTC
TRBV12-3/TRBV12-4	many	TRBD2	TRBJ2-5	CASSLDGGETQYF	TGTGCCAGCAGTTTAGACGGGGGGGAGACCCAGTACTTC
TRBV29-1	.	.	TRBJ1-2	CSVEADRPRDDYTF	TGCAGCGTTGAGGCGGACCGACCTAGAGATGACTACACCTTC
TRBV27	.	TRBD2	TRBJ2-3	CASIRSGKSTDTQYF	TGTGCCAGCATCCGTAGCGGGAAGAGCACAGATACGCAGTATTTT
TRBV15	few	TRBD2	TRBJ2-7	CATSRGGTINEQYF	TGTGCCACCAGCAGAGGTGGGACTATAAACGAGCAGTACTTC
TRBV6-1	.	.	TRBJ2-7	CASSEDQPYEQYF	TGTGCCAGCAGTGAAGACCAGCCCTACGAGCAGTACTTC
TRBV28	once	.	TRBJ1-2	CASSPAGEGLYGYTF	TGTGCCAGCAGTCCAGCAGGGGAAGGGCTCTATGGCTACACCTTC
TRBV7-9	.	TRBD1	TRBJ2-5	CASSHRDRATQTQYF	TGTGCCAGCAGCCACCGGGACAGGGCTACCCAGACCCAGTACTTC
TRBV10-3	.	TRBD2	TRBJ2-7	CAFSALAGAFYEQYF	TGTGCCTTCAGTGCGCTAGCGGGAGCTTTCTACGAGCAGTACTTC
TRBV20-1	.	.	TRBJ2-1	CSARDRRGGHNEQFF	TGCAGTGCTAGAGATCGGAGGGGGGGCCACAATGAGCAGTTCTTC
TRBV10-3	.	.	TRBJ1-5	CAISESIPGLNLPQHF	TGTGCCATCAGTGAGTCGATTCCGGGCCTCAATCTGCCCCAGCATTTT
TRBV9	.	TRBD2	TRBJ2-1	CASSVGSSGIPNEQFF	TGTGCCAGCAGCGTAGGGTCTAGCGGAATTCCAAATGAGCAGTTCTTC
TRBV9	few	.	TRBJ2-7	CASSTSGTPRDEQYF	TGTGCCAGCAGCACCTCCGGGACGCCGCGCGACGAGCAGTACTTC
TRBV12-3/TRBV12-4	few	.	TRBJ2-2	CASNPQGGYTGELFF	TGTGCCAGTAACCCCCAGGGCGGTTACACCGGGGAGCTGTTTTTT
TRBV9	many	TRBD1	TRBJ2-5	CASSAGTGRETQYF	TGTGCCAGCAGCGCCGGGACAGGAAGAGAGACCCAGTACTTC
TRBV6-7	few	.	TRBJ2-7	CASIRTISSYEQYF	TGTGCCAGCATCCGGACTATCAGCTCCTACGAGCAGTACTTC
TRBV20-1	once	TRBD2	TRBJ2-1	CSARIAGAAYNEQFF	TGCAGTGCTAGAATAGCGGGAGCCGCCTACAATGAGCAGTTCTTC
TRBV5-1	.	TRBD2	TRBJ2-3	CASSMGLAGGERGNTQYF	TGCGCCAGCAGCATGGGACTAGCGGGAGGCGAACGGGGAAATACGCAGTATTTT
TRBV20-1	.	.	TRBJ2-5	CSARAGGVEETQYF	TGCAGTGCTAGAGCTGGGGGAGTGGAAGAGACCCAGTACTTC
TRBV6-7	.	.	TRBJ2-7	CASTQAGQIYEQYF	TGTGCCAGCACTCAGGCGGGACAGATATACGAGCAGTACTTC
TRBV28	.	TRBD2	TRBJ2-1	CASRPTGTSGMNEQFF	TGTGCCAGCAGACCTACCGGGACTAGCGGGATGAATGAGCAGTTCTTC
TRBV5-1	few	.	TRBJ2-1	CASSLGFRSYNEQFF	TGCGCCAGCAGCTTGGGTTTCCGCTCCTACAATGAGCAGTTCTTC
TRBV5-5	.	TRBD1	TRBJ2-2	CASRVDRVNTGELFF	TGTGCCAGCAGAGTGGACAGGGTGAACACCGGGGAGCTGTTTTTT